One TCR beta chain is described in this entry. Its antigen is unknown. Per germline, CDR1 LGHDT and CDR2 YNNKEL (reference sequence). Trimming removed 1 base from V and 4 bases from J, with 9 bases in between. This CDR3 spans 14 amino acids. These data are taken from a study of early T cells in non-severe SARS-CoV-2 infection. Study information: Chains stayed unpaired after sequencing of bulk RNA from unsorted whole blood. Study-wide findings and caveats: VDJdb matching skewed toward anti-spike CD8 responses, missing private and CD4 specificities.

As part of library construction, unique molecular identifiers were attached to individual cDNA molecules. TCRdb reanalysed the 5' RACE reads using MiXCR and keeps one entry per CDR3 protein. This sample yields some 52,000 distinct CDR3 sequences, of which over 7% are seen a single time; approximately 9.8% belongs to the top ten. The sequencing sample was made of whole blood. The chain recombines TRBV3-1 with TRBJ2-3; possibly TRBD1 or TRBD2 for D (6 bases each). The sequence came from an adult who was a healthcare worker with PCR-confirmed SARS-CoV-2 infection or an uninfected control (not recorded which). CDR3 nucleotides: TGTGCCAGCAGCCAAGCGGGGGCCGCAGATACGCAGTATTTT. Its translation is CASSQAGAADTQYF.